The 10 T cell receptor beta chains given below trace back to one sample, sequenced in a study of identical twins. TCRdb analysed the 5' RACE reads with MiXCR anew, one entry per CDR3 protein. The table shows 350,000 to 600,000 distinct CDR3 sequences, with 13% to 15% occurring only once. This sample was also put to use in a study of yellow fever vaccine responses in identical twins.

The sample comprised CD4+ T cells sorted from blood. These receptors all come from a woman aged 18 to 35 in good health.

This clonotype turned up a few times. V usage is TRBV6-7 and J usage is TRBJ2-1, with 9 bases fitting TRBD1. TRBV6-7 is marked as an open reading frame, function uncertain. This CDR3 contains 16 residues. With 3 bases clipped from V and 4 bases from J, the junction kept 7 bases outside the gene matches. The CDR3 region has the DNA TGTGCCAGCAGTTATGGGAGGGACAGGGATTACAATGAGCAGTTCTTC. Amino acids: CASSYGRDRDYNEQFF.

This clonotype was seen a few times. The rearrangement joins TRBV6-5 to TRBJ2-3; D assignment may be TRBD1 or TRBD2 (5 bases each). CDR3 length equals 16 residues. CDR1 MNHEY and CDR2 SVGAGI come from the germline V gene. V lost 0 bases and J 4 bases, leaving 14 bases between the germline ends. CDR3 sequence: CASSYSTVGAADTQYF. CDR3 in DNA: TGTGCCAGCAGTTACTCGACCGTCGGGGCGGCAGATACGCAGTATTTT.

The chain has TRBV6-2 or TRBV6-3 and TRBJ2-3, with 8 bases fitting TRBD2. Germline values: CDR1 MNHEY, CDR2 SVGEGT. The CDR3 consists of 12 residues. Unmatched junction bases numbered 3, after V lost 6 bases and J lost 7 bases. Here the CDR3 reads CASRTSGHTQYF. CDR3 bases: TGTGCCAGCAGAACTAGCGGACATACGCAGTATTTT.

The chain has TRBV9 and TRBJ2-1, with TRBD2 matching 14 bases. V dropped 2 bases and J dropped 3; count of bases not matched to a gene: 4. Per the germline V gene, CDR1 is SGDLS and CDR2 is YYNGEE. The CDR3 length is 17 residues. The CDR3 coding sequence is TGTGCCAGCAGCGTCGGGACTAGCGGGGGCCTCTACAATGAGCAGTTCTTC. Its translation is CASSVGTSGGLYNEQFF.

The J gene is TRBJ2-7, the V gene TRBV5-1; D is perhaps TRBD2 (5 bases). Germline CDR1 is SGHRS and CDR2 is YFSETQ. CDR3 length: 15 residues. The ends were cut back, 4 bases at V and 1 base at J, with 15 bases in the middle. This CDR3 reads CASSTQRGSSYEQYF. The DNA of the CDR3 is TGCGCCAGCAGCACCCAAAGAGGGTCGTCCTACGAGCAGTACTTC.

This clonotype came up a few times. This rearrangement joins TRBV10-3 to TRBJ2-5, with TRBD2 identical over 10 bases. J was trimmed by 8 bases and V by 3 bases; bases with no gene match: 6. The CDR3 length is 14 residues. Germline V gives CDR1 ENHRY, CDR2 SYGVKD. The CDR3 here is CAISDLAGVDTQYF. In DNA form, the CDR3 reads TGTGCCATCAGTGACCTAGCGGGGGTGGATACCCAGTACTTC.

J is TRBJ1-2 and V is TRBV10-3; no clear D. Trimming stripped 4 bases from V and 6 bases from J, with 12 bases between. There are 13 residues in the CDR3. The germline V gene encodes CDR1 ENHRY and CDR2 SYGVKD. The CDR3 sequence: CAISGARSDGYTF. CDR3 nucleotide sequence: TGTGCCATCAGTGGCGCGAGATCGGATGGCTACACCTTC.

This clonotype occurred once. V usage is TRBV7-2 and J usage is TRBJ2-5; D gene uncertain. The V end lost 3 bases, the J end lost 4 bases, and 18 bases lay between the germline ends. CDR1 SGHTA and CDR2 FQGNSA come from the germline V gene. This CDR3 region has 16 residues. The CDR3 loop is CASSLRPALVGETQYF. For the CDR3, the DNA is TGTGCCAGCAGCTTGCGACCCGCCCTTGTAGGAGAGACCCAGTACTTC. Based on the CDR3 plus reference TRBV7-2 and TRBJ2-5, the full variable domain is GAGVSQSPSNKVTEKGKDVELRCDPISGHTALYWYRQSLGQGLEFLIYFQGNSAPDKSGLPSDRFSAERTGGSVSTLTIQRTQQEDSAVYLCASSLRPALVGETQYFGPGTRLLVL.

There are many counts of this clonotype. The genes are TRBV12-3 or TRBV12-4 and TRBJ2-1; TRBD2 aligns across 9 bases. With 0 bases clipped from V and 6 bases from J, the junction kept 6 bases outside the gene matches. The CDR3 contains 16 residues. The CDR3 sequence: CASSLAGRGGLNEQFF. The CDR3 DNA reads TGTGCCAGCAGTTTAGCGGGGCGGGGGGGCCTCAATGAGCAGTTCTTC.

This clonotype was counted between two and nine times. This chain links TRBV7-9 with TRBJ2-5; 8 bases are shared with TRBD2. Per the germline V gene, CDR1 is SEHNR and CDR2 is FQNEAQ (reference sequence). The V gene end was trimmed by 5 bases and the J gene end by 5 bases; junction bases not matched to a gene: 13. CDR3 length: 16 amino acids. CDR3 loop: CASSQVPGGPIETQYF. DNA of the CDR3: TGTGCCAGCAGCCAAGTCCCGGGGGGGCCGATTGAGACCCAGTACTTC.